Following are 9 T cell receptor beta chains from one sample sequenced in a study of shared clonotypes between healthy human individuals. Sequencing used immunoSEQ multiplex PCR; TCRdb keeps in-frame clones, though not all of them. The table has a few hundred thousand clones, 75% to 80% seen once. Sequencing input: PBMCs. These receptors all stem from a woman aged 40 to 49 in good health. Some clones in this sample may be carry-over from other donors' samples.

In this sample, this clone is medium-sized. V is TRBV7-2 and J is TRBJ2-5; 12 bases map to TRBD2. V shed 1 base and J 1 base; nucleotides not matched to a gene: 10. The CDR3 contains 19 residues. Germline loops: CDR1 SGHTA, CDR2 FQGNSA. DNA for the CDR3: TGTGCCAGCAGCTTAGGTGGGCGGACTAGCGGGGTTGTCCAAGAGACCCAGTACTTC. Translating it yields CASSLGGRTSGVVQETQYF.

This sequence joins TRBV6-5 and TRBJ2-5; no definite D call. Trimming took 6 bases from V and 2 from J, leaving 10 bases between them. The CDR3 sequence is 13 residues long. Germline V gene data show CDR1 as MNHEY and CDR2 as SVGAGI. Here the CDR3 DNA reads TGTGCCAGCAGCCGCTCCTCTCAAGAGACCCAGTACTTC. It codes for CASSRSSQETQYF.

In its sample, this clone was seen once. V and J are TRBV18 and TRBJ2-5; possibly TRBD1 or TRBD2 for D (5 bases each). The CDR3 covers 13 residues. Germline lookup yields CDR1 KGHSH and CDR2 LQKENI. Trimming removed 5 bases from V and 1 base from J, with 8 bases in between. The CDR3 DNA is TGTGCCAGCTCAAGGGACCTCCAAGAGACCCAGTACTTC. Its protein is CASSRDLQETQYF. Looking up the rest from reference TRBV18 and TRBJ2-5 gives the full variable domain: NAGVMQNPRHLVRRRGQEARLRCSPMKGHSHVYWYRQLPEEGLKFMVYLQKENIIDESGMPKERFSAEFPKEGPSILRIQQVVRGDSAAYFCASSRDLQETQYFGPGTRLLVL.

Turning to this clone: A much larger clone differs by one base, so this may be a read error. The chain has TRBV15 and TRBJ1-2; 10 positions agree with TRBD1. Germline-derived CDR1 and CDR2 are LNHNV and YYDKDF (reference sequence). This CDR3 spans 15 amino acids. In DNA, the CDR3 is TGTGCCACCGGCAGAGGGACAGGGGACGGCTATGGCTACACCTTC. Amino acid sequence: CATGRGTGDGYGYTF.

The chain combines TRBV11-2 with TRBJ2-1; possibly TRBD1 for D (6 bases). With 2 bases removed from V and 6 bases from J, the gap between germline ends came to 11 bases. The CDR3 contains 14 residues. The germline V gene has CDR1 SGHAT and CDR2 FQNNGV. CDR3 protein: CASSLNTGLNEQFF. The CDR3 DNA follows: TGTGCCAGCAGCTTAAATACAGGGCTCAATGAGCAGTTCTTC.

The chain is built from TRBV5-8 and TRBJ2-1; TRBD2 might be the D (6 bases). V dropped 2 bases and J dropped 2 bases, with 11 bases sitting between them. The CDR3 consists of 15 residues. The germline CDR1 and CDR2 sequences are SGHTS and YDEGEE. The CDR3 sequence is CASSLLASAYNEQFF. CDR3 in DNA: TGTGCCAGCAGCTTACTGGCTAGCGCCTACAATGAGCAGTTCTTC. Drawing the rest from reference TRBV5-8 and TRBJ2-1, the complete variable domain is EAGVTQSPTHLIKTRGQQATLRCSPISGHTSVYWYQQALGLGLQFLLWYDEGEERNRGNFPPRFSGRQFPNYSSELNVNALELEDSALYLCASSLLASAYNEQFFGPGTRLTVL.

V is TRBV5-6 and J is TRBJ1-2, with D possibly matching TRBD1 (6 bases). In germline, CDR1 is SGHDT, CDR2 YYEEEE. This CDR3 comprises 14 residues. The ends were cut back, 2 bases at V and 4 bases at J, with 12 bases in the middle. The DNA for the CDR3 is TGTGCCAGCAGCTTCATGCAGGGGACCTATGGCTACACCTTC. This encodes CASSFMQGTYGYTF.

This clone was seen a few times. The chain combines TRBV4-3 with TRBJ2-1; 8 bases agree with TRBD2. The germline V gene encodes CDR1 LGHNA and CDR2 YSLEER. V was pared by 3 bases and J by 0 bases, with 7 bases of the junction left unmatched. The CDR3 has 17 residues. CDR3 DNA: TGCGCCAGCAGCCAGAGACTAGCGCAAAGCTCCTACAATGAGCAGTTCTTC. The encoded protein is CASSQRLAQSSYNEQFF.

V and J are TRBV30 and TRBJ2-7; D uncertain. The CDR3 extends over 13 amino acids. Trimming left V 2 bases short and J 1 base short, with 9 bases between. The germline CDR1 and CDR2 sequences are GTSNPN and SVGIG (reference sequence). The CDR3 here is CAWSLDASYEQYF. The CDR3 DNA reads TGTGCCTGGAGTTTGGACGCATCCTACGAGCAGTACTTC.